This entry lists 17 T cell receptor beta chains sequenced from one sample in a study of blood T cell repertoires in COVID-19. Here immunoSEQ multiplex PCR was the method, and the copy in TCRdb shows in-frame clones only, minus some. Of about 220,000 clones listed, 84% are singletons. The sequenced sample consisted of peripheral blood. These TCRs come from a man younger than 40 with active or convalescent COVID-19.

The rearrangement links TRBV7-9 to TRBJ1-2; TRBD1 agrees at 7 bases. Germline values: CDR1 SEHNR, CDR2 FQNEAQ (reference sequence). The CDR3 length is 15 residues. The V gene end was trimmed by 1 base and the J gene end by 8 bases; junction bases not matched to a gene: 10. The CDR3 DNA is TGTGCCAGCAGCTTAGTAGTAGGGGGCAGCTTCGGCTACACCTTC. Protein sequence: CASSLVVGGSFGYTF.

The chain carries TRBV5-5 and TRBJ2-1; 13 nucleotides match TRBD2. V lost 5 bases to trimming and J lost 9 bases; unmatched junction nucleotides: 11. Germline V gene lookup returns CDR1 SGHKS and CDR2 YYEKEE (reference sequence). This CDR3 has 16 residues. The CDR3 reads CASSSTRTSGGGEQFF. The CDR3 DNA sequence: TGTGCCAGCAGTTCGACTAGGACTAGCGGGGGAGGTGAGCAGTTCTTC.

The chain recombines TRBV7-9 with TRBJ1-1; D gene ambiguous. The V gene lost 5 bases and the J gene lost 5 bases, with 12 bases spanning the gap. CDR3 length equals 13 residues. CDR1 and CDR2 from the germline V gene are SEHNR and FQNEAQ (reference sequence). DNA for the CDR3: TGTGCCAGCAGCCCGAACGCGCCGACTGAAGCTTTCTTT. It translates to CASSPNAPTEAFF. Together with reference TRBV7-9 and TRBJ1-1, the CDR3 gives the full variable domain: DTGVSQNPRHKITKRGQNVTFRCDPISEHNRLYWYRQTLGQGPEFLTYFQNEAQLEKSRLLSDRFSAERPKGSFSTLEIQRTEQGDSAMYLCASSPNAPTEAFFGQGTRLTVV.

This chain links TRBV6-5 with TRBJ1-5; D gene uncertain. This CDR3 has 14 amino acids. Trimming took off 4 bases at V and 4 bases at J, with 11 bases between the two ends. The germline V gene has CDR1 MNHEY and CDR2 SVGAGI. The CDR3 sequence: CASSLNGLNQPQHF. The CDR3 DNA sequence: TGTGCCAGCAGTTTAAACGGACTAAATCAGCCCCAGCATTTT.

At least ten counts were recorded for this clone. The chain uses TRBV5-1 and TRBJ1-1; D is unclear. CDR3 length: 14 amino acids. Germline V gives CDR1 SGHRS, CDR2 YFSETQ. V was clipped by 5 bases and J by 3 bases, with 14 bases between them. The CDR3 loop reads CASRRLGRDTEAFF. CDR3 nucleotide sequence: TGCGCCAGCAGGCGTCTTGGGAGGGACACTGAAGCTTTCTTT.

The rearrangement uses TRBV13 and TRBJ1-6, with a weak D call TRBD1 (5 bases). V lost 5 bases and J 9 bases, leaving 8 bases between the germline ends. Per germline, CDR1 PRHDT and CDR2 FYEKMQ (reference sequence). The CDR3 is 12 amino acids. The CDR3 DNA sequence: TGTGCCAGCAGCCCTAGGGGTTCACCCCTCCACTTT. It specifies CASSPRGSPLHF.

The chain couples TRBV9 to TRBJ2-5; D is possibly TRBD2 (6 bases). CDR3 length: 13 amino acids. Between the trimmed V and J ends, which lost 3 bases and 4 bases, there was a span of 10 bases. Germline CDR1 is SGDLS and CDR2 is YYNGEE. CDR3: CASSAEGRETQYF. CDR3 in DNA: TGTGCCAGCAGCGCGGAGGGCAGAGAGACCCAGTACTTC.

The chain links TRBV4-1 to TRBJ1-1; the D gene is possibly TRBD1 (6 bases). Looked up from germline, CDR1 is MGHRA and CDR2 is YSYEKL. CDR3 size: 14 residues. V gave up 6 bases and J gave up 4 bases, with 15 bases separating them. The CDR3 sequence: CASRSPQGTTEAFF. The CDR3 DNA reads TGCGCCAGCAGAAGCCCACAGGGCACCACTGAAGCTTTCTTT.

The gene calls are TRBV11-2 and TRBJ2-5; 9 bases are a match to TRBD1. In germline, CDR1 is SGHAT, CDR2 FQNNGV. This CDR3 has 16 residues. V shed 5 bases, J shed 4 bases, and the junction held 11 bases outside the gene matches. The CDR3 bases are TGTGCCAGCAGCCCACCGGGACAGGGATGGGGAGAGACCCAGTACTTC. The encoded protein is CASSPPGQGWGETQYF.

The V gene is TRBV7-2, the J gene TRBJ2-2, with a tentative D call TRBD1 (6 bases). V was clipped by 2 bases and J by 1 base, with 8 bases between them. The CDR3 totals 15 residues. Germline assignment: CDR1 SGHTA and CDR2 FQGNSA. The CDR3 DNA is TGTGCCAGCAGCTTATCCAGGGGGAACACCGGGGAGCTGTTTTTT. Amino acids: CASSLSRGNTGELFF.

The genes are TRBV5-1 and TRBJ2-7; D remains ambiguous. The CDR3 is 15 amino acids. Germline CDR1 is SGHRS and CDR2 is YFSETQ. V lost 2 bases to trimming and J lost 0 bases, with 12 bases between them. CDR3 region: CASSLEVELSYEQYF. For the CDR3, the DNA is TGCGCCAGCAGCTTAGAAGTAGAGCTCTCCTACGAGCAGTACTTC.

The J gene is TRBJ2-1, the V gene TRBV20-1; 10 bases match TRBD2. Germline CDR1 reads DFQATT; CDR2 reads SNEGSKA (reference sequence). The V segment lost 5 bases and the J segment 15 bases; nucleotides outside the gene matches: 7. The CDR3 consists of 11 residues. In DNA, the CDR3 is TGCAGTGCTGTCCCTAGCGGGGGTCTGTTCTTC. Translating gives CSAVPSGGLFF.

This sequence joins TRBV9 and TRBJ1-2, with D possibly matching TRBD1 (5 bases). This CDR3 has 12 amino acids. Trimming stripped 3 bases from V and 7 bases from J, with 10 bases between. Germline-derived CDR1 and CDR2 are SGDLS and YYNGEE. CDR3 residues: CASSAGEGGYTF. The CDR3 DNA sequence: TGTGCCAGCAGCGCGGGGGAGGGTGGCTACACCTTC.

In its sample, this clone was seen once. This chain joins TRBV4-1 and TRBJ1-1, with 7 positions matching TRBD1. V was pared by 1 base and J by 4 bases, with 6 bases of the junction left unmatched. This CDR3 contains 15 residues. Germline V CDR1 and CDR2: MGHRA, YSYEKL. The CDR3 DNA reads TGCGCCAGCAGCCAAGGATCACAGGGGATCACTGAAGCTTTCTTT. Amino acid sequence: CASSQGSQGITEAFF.

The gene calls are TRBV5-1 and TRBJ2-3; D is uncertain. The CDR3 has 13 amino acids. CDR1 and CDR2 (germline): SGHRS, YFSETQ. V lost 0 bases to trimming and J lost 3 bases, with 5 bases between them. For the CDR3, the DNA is TGCGCCAGCAGCTTGGGTCGGACAGATACGCAGTATTTT. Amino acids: CASSLGRTDTQYF.

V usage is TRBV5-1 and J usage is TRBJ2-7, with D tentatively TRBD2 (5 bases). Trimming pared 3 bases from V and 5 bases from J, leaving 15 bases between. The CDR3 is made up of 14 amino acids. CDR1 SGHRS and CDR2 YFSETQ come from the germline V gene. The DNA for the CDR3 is TGCGCCAGCAGCTCGGACTTGGTCCGGGACGAGCAGTACTTC. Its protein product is CASSSDLVRDEQYF.

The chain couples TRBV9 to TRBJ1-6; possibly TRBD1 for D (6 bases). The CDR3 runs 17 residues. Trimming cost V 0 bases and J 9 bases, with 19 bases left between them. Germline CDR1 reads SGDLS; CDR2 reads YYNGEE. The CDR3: CASSVASLTTGSSPLHF. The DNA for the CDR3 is TGTGCCAGCAGCGTAGCTTCACTCACCACAGGGTCTTCACCCCTCCACTTT.